The entry below gives a single TCR beta chain sequence along with its context. Original analysis: Amplification with reference gene primers provided the estimates of nucleated cell counts. TCRdb's copy holds only in-frame clones and misses some; the assay was immunoSEQ multiplex PCR. For V, J and clone size, that table is used; D and trimming come from the DNA. Of 9,500 to 15,000 clones detected, roughly four fifths appear once; the ten largest clones hold under 5%. The sample belongs to a study of blood T cell repertoires in COVID-19. Study-level information: Whether acute or convalescent, the COVID-19 samples came from the United States, Italy and Spain. T cells, B-cell-depleted T cells, or PBMCs supplied cDNA or gDNA.

CDR1 is MNHEY, CDR2 SMNVEV, per germline (reference sequence). The V gene end was trimmed by 5 bases and the J gene end by 2 bases; junction bases not matched to a gene: 5. This CDR3 comprises 16 residues. The sample taken for sequencing was peripheral blood. This TCR derives from a woman aged 55-75 years with acute or convalescent COVID-19. J is TRBJ2-6 and V is TRBV27; 8 bases align to TRBD1. Here the CDR3 reads CASSPKTGAGANVLTF. In nucleotides, the CDR3 is TGTGCCAGCAGTCCGAAGACAGGGGCTGGGGCCAACGTCCTGACTTTC.